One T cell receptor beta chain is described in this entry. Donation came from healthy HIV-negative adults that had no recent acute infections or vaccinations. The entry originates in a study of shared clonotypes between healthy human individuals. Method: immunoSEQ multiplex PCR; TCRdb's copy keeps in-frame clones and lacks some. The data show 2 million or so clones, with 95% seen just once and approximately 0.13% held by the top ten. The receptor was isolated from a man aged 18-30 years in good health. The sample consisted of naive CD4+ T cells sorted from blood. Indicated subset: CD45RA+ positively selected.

The CDR3 region is CASNPGTKNTGELFF. The DNA for the CDR3 is TGTGCCAGCAACCCCGGGACGAAGAACACCGGGGAGCTGTTTTTT. The J gene is TRBJ2-2, the V gene TRBV6-1; D possibly uses TRBD1 or TRBD2 (5 bases each). CDR3 size: 15 residues. V was trimmed by 7 bases and J by 1 base, leaving 13 bases between them. Germline CDR1 MNHNS, CDR2 SASEGT.